This TCR beta chain emerged from a study of long-term antiretroviral therapy in people with HIV (dated 2022 in TCRdb). In terms of the full investigation: Collection of the earliest samples took place about a decade ahead of the 2015 WHO recommendation for immediate ART, at a time when ART was typically delayed until CD4 counts fell. A retrospective serial study tested whether ART initiation and durable HIV suppression were associated with changes in peripheral blood TRB repertoire composition and diversity. A total of 150 to 200 cryopreserved PBMC samples came from around 30 adults with confirmed HIV infection and were collected serially over a mean of about six years (range 1-12). No cross-contamination during QIAcube processing turned up in test extractions that ran a monoclonal T-cell line alongside around 32 polyclonal samples. Among the approximately 32 participants with HIV, eleven to twelve were female.

From a lookup of the germline V gene, CDR1 and CDR2 are KGHSH and LQKENI. Deletion took 4 bases off V and 4 bases off J, with a span of 9 bases between the germline ends. CDR3 length: 13 amino acids, cysteine to phenylalanine. Only the CDR3 portion is preserved as DNA: 39 bases, with reading frame beginning at the first base. This clone has more than one count but fewer than ten. Its antigen remains unidentified. Per-base quality was not reported, and no clone a single base away is much larger than it. The immunoSEQ hsTCRB v3.0 assay was used at survey level resolution for TRB variable region sequencing. The target sequencing depth for TRB was about 40,000-55,000 T-cell genomes per sample. Pooled TRB libraries were sequenced on an Illumina MiSeq with a v3 150-cycle kit. In the source study's methods: Analysis of repertoires was carried out in R inside a reproducible Nextflow workflow spanning QC, data transformation and analysis. LymphoSeq2, an R package for AIRR-Seq data exploration, was used to implement custom analyses. A few samples that produced fewer than 5000 total TRB sequences were removed, so 150 to 200 HIV repertoires were analyzed. Among the 200 or so HIV repertoires that were kept, roughly 58 were collected before ART initiation and about 130 were collected after ART initiation. Each repertoire was downsampled to 5000 TRB nucleotide sequences, and summary statistics were averaged across 100 downsampling iterations. TRB sequences were retained for analysis only if CDR3 regions of at least seven amino acids were present. Two measures captured diversity: a Shannon entropy-derived clonality score and the Gini coefficient. Repertoire networks linked the top 5000 CDR3 amino acid sequences whenever two sequences differed by an edit distance of one. For TRB CDR3 amino acid sequences, antigen specificity groups and MHC restriction were predicted with GLIPH2. Known CMV, EBV, HIV or tissue antigen associations were flagged by matching CDR3 amino acid sequences against VDJdb and McPAS-TCR. Pre-ART, post-ART and control groups were compared with Wilcoxon signed-rank tests and Holm-Bonferroni correction. TCRdb re-hosts the immuneACCESS table, in-frame sequences only. Its copies lack some clones; in the studies checked, an unresolved V gene accounts for under half of them, and the cause for the rest is not known. The V and J calls and the clone size are those of that table, but D and trimming were determined from the DNA. Counted in this sample were about 36,000 clones; roughly 80% of them appeared once. The biggest ten clones account for approximately 6.3% of the sample.

Participants were included only if at least one PBMC sample before ART initiation and at least two post-ART samples were available. Treatment was received in the United States of America by all participants with HIV. Before DNA extraction, cryopreserved samples of about 0.95-11 million PBMC were thawed and then washed. At the time of the earliest PBMC sample, participants with HIV were aged between roughly 20 and 55 years. Per participant, PBMC samples came from 1-4 timepoints prior to ART initiation and 2-8 timepoints following ART initiation, for a median of 7 samples. Serial HIV viral load, CD4+ T-cell count, ART history and demographic data were obtained for every participant. Genomic DNA was extracted from unsorted PBMC with a Qiagen kit on a QIAcube, processed in batches of 12 samples. The paper as a whole reports these results and caveats: Expanded TRB clones identified before ART initiation dominated the repertoire at all time points, although this dominance fluctuated and declined in many PLHIV after ART. Unsorted PBMC were profiled instead of sorted CD4+ and CD8+ T cells because pre-ART samples had limited cell numbers. HIV repertoires had narrower CDR3 length ranges than controls, and the network structure suggested an antigen-experienced repertoire that shifted only slightly toward naive after ART. Owing to limited PBMC availability, only the TCR beta chain was sequenced, without alpha chain pairing. Inferences about post-ART repertoire changes were limited because no data were available on ART adherence, viral resistance or therapy changes. Starting ART was linked to a significant rise in TRB diversity, yet even after long-term ART the diversity remained significantly lower than in transplant donor controls. The samples span the years 2004 to 2017, and the ART regimens used at that time may not be as effective as current regimens.

The sequence derives from a man aged 25-40 years with HIV. The source material was unsorted PBMCs, sampled 3.4 years after starting antiretroviral therapy. This sequence uses TRBV18 and TRBJ2-3, with a weak D call of TRBD2 (5 bases match). CDR3 reads: CASSLSGADTQYF. In nucleotide form, the sequence is TGTGCCAGCTCACTCTCCGGGGCAGATACGCAGTATTTT.